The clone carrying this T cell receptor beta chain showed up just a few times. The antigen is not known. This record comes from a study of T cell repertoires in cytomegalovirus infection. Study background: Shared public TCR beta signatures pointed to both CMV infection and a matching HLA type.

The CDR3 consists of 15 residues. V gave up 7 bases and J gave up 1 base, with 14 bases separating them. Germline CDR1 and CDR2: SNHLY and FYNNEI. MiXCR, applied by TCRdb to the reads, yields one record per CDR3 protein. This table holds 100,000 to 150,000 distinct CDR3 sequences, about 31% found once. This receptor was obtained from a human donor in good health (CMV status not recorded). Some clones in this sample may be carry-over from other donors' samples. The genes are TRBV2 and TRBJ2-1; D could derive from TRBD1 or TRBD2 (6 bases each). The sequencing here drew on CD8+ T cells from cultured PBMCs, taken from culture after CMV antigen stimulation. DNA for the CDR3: TGTGCCAGCACCCGCGGAGGGGGATCCTACAATGAGCAGTTCTTC. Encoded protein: CASTRGGGSYNEQFF.